This T cell receptor beta chain was sequenced in a study of CD8 T cells in ankylosing spondylitis. Germline loops: CDR1 SGHAT, CDR2 FQNNGV. The length of the CDR3 is 19 residues. J was trimmed by 0 bases and V by 1 base; bases with no gene match: 8. Findings of the study overall: Ankylosing spondylitis blood seemed to carry a telltale TCR beta motif made of about 8 highly homologous variants. Disease-linked clones had a CD8+ phenotype and relatively low frequency in peripheral blood. Certain motif variants had earlier appeared in reactive arthritis synovial fluid and blood.

This clonotype was seen only a few times. The antigen remains undetermined. MiXCR was run by TCRdb on the 5' RACE reads, yielding one entry per CDR3 protein. Of around 94,000 distinct CDR3 sequences listed, roughly 9% are singletons. The gene calls are TRBV11-2 and TRBJ2-4; TRBD2 matches 11 bases. The TCR originated in a male donor with ankylosing spondylitis. The sequenced sample consisted of blood, either unsorted or a sorted T cell fraction (not recorded which). CDR3 bases: TGTGCCAGCAGCTTAGGTCCTAGCGGGAGGATCATAGCCAAAAACATTCAGTACTTC. Translated, it gives CASSLGPSGRIIAKNIQYF. The whole variable domain, filled in from reference TRBV11-2 and TRBJ2-4, reads EAGVAQSPRYKIIEKRQSVAFWCNPISGHATLYWYQQILGQGPKLLIQFQNNGVVDDSQLPKDRFSAERLKGVDSTLKIQPAKLEDSAVYLCASSLGPSGRIIAKNIQYFGAGTRLSVL.